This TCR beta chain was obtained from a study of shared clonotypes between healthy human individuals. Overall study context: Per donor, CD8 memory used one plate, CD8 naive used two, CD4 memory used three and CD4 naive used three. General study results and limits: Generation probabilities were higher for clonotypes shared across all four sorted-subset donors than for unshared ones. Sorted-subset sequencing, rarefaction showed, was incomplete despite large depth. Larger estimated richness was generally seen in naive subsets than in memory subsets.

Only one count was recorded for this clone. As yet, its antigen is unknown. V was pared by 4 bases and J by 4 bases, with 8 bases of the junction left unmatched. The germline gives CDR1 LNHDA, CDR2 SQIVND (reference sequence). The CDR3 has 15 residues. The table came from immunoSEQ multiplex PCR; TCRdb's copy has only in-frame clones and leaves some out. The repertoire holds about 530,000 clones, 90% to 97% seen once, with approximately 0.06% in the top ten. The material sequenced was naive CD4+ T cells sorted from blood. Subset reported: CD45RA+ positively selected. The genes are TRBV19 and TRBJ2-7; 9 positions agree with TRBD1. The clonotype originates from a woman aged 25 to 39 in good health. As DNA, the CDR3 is TGTGCCAGTAGTAGACCGGGACAGGGAGTTTACGAGCAGTACTTC. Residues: CASSRPGQGVYEQYF.